This record covers a single T cell receptor (beta chain). There is no known antigen for this receptor. Base qualities are missing; no much larger clone stands one base away. The CDR3 regions of human TCRbeta chains were analyzed by immunosequencing. The original methods were these. Repertoire TCRs were checked for matches against a reference library of SARS-CoV-2-specific TCRs that had been generated using the MIRA antigen-specificity platform. Breadth was defined as the fraction of unique TCRs that were SARS-CoV-2-associated. Depth was defined as the fraction of total T cells that were SARS-CoV-2-associated. Using the MIRA data, every spike-specific TCR was mapped to the spike region that the TCR reacted to and assigned to either a CD4 or a CD8 class. Log10-transformed breadth and depth values were compared by one-way ANOVA with Sidak's multiple comparisons tests. TCRdb obtained this table from immuneACCESS and retained in-frame rearrangements with V and J assigned. These tables miss some clones; where compared with another copy, unresolved V genes account for less than half of the shortfall, and the remainder is unexplained. V and J calls and clone size are given by that table; D and trimming were obtained from the DNA. The sample yields around 150,000 clones; around 90% were counted once. The biggest ten clones account for about 3.2% of the sample.

This sample stems from a study of T cell responses to AZD1222 COVID-19 vaccine (dated by TCRdb to about 2021). Regarding the research as a whole: TCR sequencing was performed for about 240 trial participants, of whom about 200 were given two doses of AZD1222 and around 25 were given two doses of MenACWY control vaccine. Trial participants were enrolled by age into 18-55, 56-69 and 70-plus year subgroups, with approximately 160, 26 and 62 TCR-sequenced participants respectively.

The germline ends are 10 bases apart after V is trimmed by 4 bases and J by 4 bases. Looking up the germline V gene yields CDR1 ENHRY and CDR2 SYGVKD. From the cysteine through the phenylalanine, the CDR3 covers 14 amino acids. Left in the record is the CDR3 DNA by itself, 42 bases read in frame from the first base. Per the publication, the time point label means: about 28 days (+/-7) after the second vaccine dose. Because spike-specific TCR depth and breadth did not differ between the two schedules, AZD1222 recipients who got a second dose at roughly 4 weeks were pooled with those who got a second dose at roughly 12 weeks. The vaccinee samples were drawn from two UK trials, COV001 and COV002, one of which was a single-blind randomized controlled phase 2/3 trial testing AZD1222 (ChAdOx1 nCoV-19) in healthy adults. Trial participant PBMC samples were collected at day 0 and day 28 after the second dose for TCRbeta chain sequencing.

Study-level results and caveats: Nearly half of unique spike-specific TCRs reportedly recognized epitopes outside regions mutated in the B.1.351 and B.1.1.7 variants. The vaccine-associated CD4 TCRs covered the entire spike protein, and the dominant responses fell in regions 160-218 and 743-854. Conclusions about previously exposed vaccinees are limited because only six or seven AZD1222 recipients were SARS-CoV-2 seropositive at baseline. In the small 56-69-year group, the increase in depth fell short of significance, most likely because of low power. Spike-specific TCR breadth and depth rose significantly after two AZD1222 doses compared with day 0 and with MenACWY recipients. Participants were mostly white British and included more females than males, and it was suggested by the authors that clonal diversity may have been underestimated. No day 14 peak-response samples were available, so repertoires were characterized only after the peak T cell response.

Here the chain combines TRBV10-3 and TRBJ2-2; the D gene assignment is ambiguous. The specimen was peripheral blood, collected 28 days after the second AZD1222 dose. This sequence was found in an adult who received the AZD1222 COVID-19 vaccine. The encoded CDR3 is CAISGVPTTGELFF. The nucleotide sequence reads TGTGCCATCAGTGGGGTTCCCACCACCGGGGAGCTGTTTTTT.